This entry lists 5 T cell receptor beta chains sequenced from one sample in a study of cytomegalovirus exposure and HLA in healthy donors. It was with 60 Vbeta and 13 Jbeta primers that the PCR ran. The method was immunoSEQ multiplex PCR; TCRdb's version includes in-frame clones alone and lacks a portion of them. There are roughly 100,000 clones in the sample; roughly 80% occur only once, and 6.9% lies in the top ten. The sequencing input was PBMCs. These receptors were collected from a man aged 30-40 years in good health and CMV-seropositive.

This rearrangement joins TRBV5-5 to TRBJ1-5, with D uncertain. This CDR3 has 12 residues. Per germline, CDR1 SGHKS and CDR2 YYEKEE (reference sequence). V lost 5 bases to trimming and J lost 7 bases, with 10 bases between them. The CDR3 coding sequence is TGTGCCAGCAGTGAGGTCGGGCAGCCCCAGCATTTT. Its protein is CASSEVGQPQHF.

The chain carries TRBV5-5 and TRBJ1-2, with D possibly TRBD1 on 5 matching bases. V was cut by 5 bases and J by 3 bases, with 11 bases left in between. The CDR3 is 13 residues long. CDR1 and CDR2 (germline): SGHKS, YYEKEE (reference sequence). This CDR3 is CASSRGFDYGYTF. DNA for the CDR3: TGTGCCAGCAGTCGGGGGTTTGACTATGGCTACACCTTC. The entire variable domain, with the rest obtained from reference TRBV5-5 and TRBJ1-2, is as follows: DAGVTQSPTHLIKTRGQQVTLRCSPISGHKSVSWYQQVLGQGPQFIFQYYEKEERGRGNFPDRFSARQFPNYSSELNVNALLLGDSALYLCASSRGFDYGYTFGSGTRLTVV.

The chain links TRBV5-1 to TRBJ2-1, with TRBD2 matching 7 bases. The CDR3 is 16 residues long. V gave up 2 bases and J gave up 6 bases; unmatched junction bases: 11. Germline V gene lookup returns CDR1 SGHRS and CDR2 YFSETQ. This chain's CDR3 is CASSFLPGGGGNEQFF. The CDR3 DNA reads TGCGCCAGCAGCTTTCTCCCCGGTGGGGGGGGCAATGAGCAGTTCTTC.

This clone was counted between two and nine times. J is TRBJ2-3 and V is TRBV6-1; tentatively, D is TRBD2 (7 bases). V lost 11 bases, J lost 1 base, and 16 bases lay in between. There are 14 residues in the CDR3. Germline V gene lookup returns CDR1 MNHNS and CDR2 SASEGT. The CDR3 sequence: CAGGRGLRTDTQYF. In nucleotides, the CDR3 is TGTGCCGGGGGGCGGGGGTTACGCACAGATACGCAGTATTTT.

This chain uses TRBV5-1 with TRBJ2-3, with 11 positions matching TRBD2. Trimming cost V 2 bases and J 2 bases; bases outside gene matches: 13. Germline assignment: CDR1 SGHRS and CDR2 YFSETQ. The CDR3 is 19 amino acids. Here the CDR3 reads CASSLGLALAGVNTDTQYF. The CDR3 DNA reads TGCGCCAGCAGCTTAGGGTTGGCACTAGCGGGGGTAAACACAGATACGCAGTATTTT.